The T cell receptor beta chain under discussion was sequenced for a study of cytomegalovirus exposure and HLA in healthy donors (dated by TCRdb to 2016 to 2017). Study-wide context: In an earlier analysis of 587 of the donors, around 290 Gb of sequence data and roughly 100 million unique TCR beta sequences from approximately 180 million T cells were reported. Roughly 300 gigabases of sequencing data and around 85 million unique TCR sequences made up an early release that covered roughly 670 HLA-typed donors. The genetic ancestry cluster associated with self-reported Caucasian donors included roughly 84% of the roughly 400 genotyped donors. The study aimed to test whether signatures of past pathogen exposure could be identified by cataloging public T cell receptors. The T cell repertoires of around 730 subjects were profiled by immunosequencing and related to cytomegalovirus serostatus. In addition to the first cohort of roughly 670 subjects, a separate validation cohort of around 110 different subjects was used. To predict cytomegalovirus infection status, the study combined high-throughput TCR immunosequencing, statistical association of individual TCRs with disease status, and machine learning. A later analysis re-analyzed previously published TCR beta repertoires from approximately 700 donors and added high-resolution HLA genotyping to study TCR occurrence patterns. Rather than using new phenotypic data, the later analysis identified candidate immune exposures from TCR beta sequences and from how often those sequences occurred across donors. An earlier analysis of approximately 500 of the donors applied high-throughput TCR beta sequencing to assess whether each TCR beta V gene segment acted as functional or pseudogenic. Donor age, sex, ethnicity and CMV serostatus were compiled alongside the repertoire data. A later genetic analysis took genome-wide SNP genotypes for about 55% of the 666 donors and used that subset as a discovery cohort. Every discovery cohort repertoire had been produced on one sequencing platform. Both class I and class II loci were covered by HLA typing, at four-digit resolution. Typing coverage varied by locus: about 620-640 donors for A, B, C, DRB1 and DQB1; some 520 for DQA1; 606 for DPA1; roughly 470 for DPB1. Because of strong linkage in the cohort, five DR-DQ haplotypes were treated as single units for association and clustering. Among roughly 400 genotyped donors of the cohort, an average of about 240,000 unique TCR beta nucleotide sequences was sequenced per donor, of which about 19% were non-productive. The full study reports these points: When HLA alleles, especially DR and DQ, strongly co-occurred, attributing TCR associations to individual alleles was difficult. According to a later analysis, most CMV-associated TCR beta chains appeared to be HLA-restricted, and the HLA associations seemed to be driven largely by CMV exposure. In this cohort, only TCR beta chains were sequenced, and detectable features were limited by the absence of alpha or paired-chain data. Several of the top co-occurrence clusters appeared to be linked to parvovirus B19, influenza, CMV and Epstein-Barr virus, according to a later analysis. Because HLA typing was missing for some donors at each locus, association tests included only the typed subset. Broadly in line with IMGT annotations, most TCR beta V segments showed up in productive rearrangements about 87% or about 30% of the time in an earlier analysis of 587 of the donors. In vitro tests confirmed that three of the cytomegalovirus-associated TCR beta chains recognize cytomegalovirus antigens. Presence/absence analyses assumed roughly uniform sequencing depth across donors, an assumption that may not hold. According to a later genetic analysis, donors in an Asian-associated ancestry cluster had fewer N-insertions in productive TCRs than the approximately 700-donor mean. In both the original and validation cohorts, the classifier was reported to diagnose cytomegalovirus status with high specificity and sensitivity. The sequencing pipeline was judged likely to have produced a cluster of highly shared sequence variants as a technical artifact. According to the authors, the approach could potentially be generalized to other disease states and immunological phenotypes. Linkage disequilibrium might explain the correlated functional status among segregating V segments, but an unknown experimental factor could not be ruled out. The study gave a list of about 170 TCR beta chains associated with cytomegalovirus. In a later analysis, HLA-associated TCR beta chains showed more clonal expansion and lower generation probabilities than non-associated chains that were equally common. Because counts were too low, more than 15 rarely observed V segments, including chromosome 9 orphons, were excluded from the earlier analysis of some 590 of the donors. Some IMGT-functional V segments, including TRBV6-2 and TRBV6-3, could not be told apart with the 87-base-pair reads, so those segments were excluded. A further reported finding was that TCR beta sequences accurately predicted the HLA-A and HLA-B alleles for most subjects in the first cohort. V-gene and J-gene trimming of TCR beta chains was associated with a missense DCLRE1C variant in a later genetic analysis, and the association was replicated in an independent cohort. The only immune exposure information available for the cohort was CMV serostatus. While some public TCRs were present in many individuals, most TCR sequences turned up only very rarely across donors. In a later analysis, the rate of TCR association differed among HLA loci, with DRB1 alleles having the most associated TCRs and HLA-C alleles having the fewest. Specific HLA alleles were associated with over 15,000 TCR beta sequences at a false discovery rate of 0.05 in a later analysis.

The CDR3 sequence holds 20 residues, the cysteine and phenylalanine included. Only the CDR3 part of the read is kept: 60 bases, read in frame from the first base. In the germline V gene, CDR1 corresponds to SGHTA and CDR2 to FQGNSA. V is cut by 0 bases and J by 1 base, and the space between the germline ends is 21 bases. Libraries were constructed by the immunoSEQ multiplex PCR assay. For the multiplex PCR, a mixture combining 60 forward primers for TCR Vbeta segments and 13 reverse primers for TCR Jbeta segments was used. Amplification of the CDR3 region of rearranged TCR beta genes was performed with a multiplex PCR assay on genomic DNA. On the Illumina HiSeq System, the amplified TCR beta libraries were sequenced as 87-base-pair reads. In the authors' own workflow: A later analysis counted about 80 million unique TCR beta chains across the 500 to 850 repertoires, and about 10 million of these chains were shared by at least two donors. A nearest-neighbor algorithm error-corrected the raw reads and collapsed the reads into unique sequences, merging closely related sequences to remove PCR and sequencing errors. CDR3 sequences were aligned to IMGT reference sequences to assign V, D and J gene segments. Each retained sequence needed at least a six-nucleotide match to both a V gene segment and a J gene segment. A rearrangement counted as productive if the CDR3 had no stop codons and remained in frame with V and J, and every other rearrangement counted as non-productive. Following IMGT convention, CDR3 was defined as the stretch from the second conserved V-encoded cysteine to the conserved J-encoded phenylalanine. The earlier analysis of 587 of the donors excluded sequences that lacked an unambiguous match to a single V gene segment. An earlier analysis of approximately 590 of the donors classified V segments as functional when productive rearrangements were above 56.7% and as segregating when the standard deviation between donors was above 5%. A statistical classification framework was built for diagnosing cytomegalovirus status from the catalog of TCR beta chain sequences. In a later analysis, V and J genes were assigned by comparing TCR nucleotide sequences against IMGT/GENE-DB human TR gene sequences. Using the TCRdist pipeline, a later analysis assigned CDR3 sequences along with most-parsimonious VDJ recombination scenarios. In a later analysis, each TCR beta chain was defined by its CDR3 amino acid sequence together with its V-gene family, and reads without a unique V-gene family were excluded. To address suspected cross-contamination and a sequencing artifact, a later analysis removed several hundred highly shared, low-generation-probability nucleotide sequences. In a later analysis, a clonal expansion index for each public chain was calculated from normalized within-repertoire ranks of inferred template counts. A later analysis computed generation probabilities with a VDJ recombination model fitted to out-of-frame rearrangements, and checked the results against IGoR. In a later analysis, TCR-TCR, TCR-HLA and TCR-CMV co-occurrence was scored with hypergeometric tests, and a repertoire-size bias correction was applied to TCR pairs. False discovery rates were estimated in a later analysis by permuting HLA or CMV assignments 20 times. In a later analysis, co-occurring TCRs were grouped using DBSCAN, and TCRdist sequence similarity was added for clustering within HLA-allele-positive subsets. Repertoires with fewer than 30,000 or more than 120,000 public chains were left out of co-occurrence clustering, as were about 5 repertoires with anomalous nucleotide sharing. TCRdb took over this immuneACCESS table, retaining in-frame rearrangements with V and J assigned. Such tables are incomplete; in checked studies, under half of the missing clones stem from an unresolved V gene, and the remainder is unexplained. V and J calls and clone size follow that table, whereas D and trimming were derived from the DNA. Here the sample has under 120,000 clones; about 80% occur a single time. The ten biggest clones cover roughly 2.5% of the sample.

As regards this clone: The clone's antigen remains unknown. No per-base quality is available; no much larger clone lies one base away.

The cohort was made up of 666 healthy bone marrow donors. All cohort members were sampled while nominally healthy, although unrecorded immune exposures were likely present. The donor was CMV seropositive and was included in the group of 289 seropositive cohort members. Every donor gave a peripheral blood sample, and the peripheral blood mononuclear cells from that sample were used for TCR beta sequencing. The Qiagen DNeasy Blood Extraction Kit was used to extract genomic DNA from the blood cell samples. The TCR comes from a man over 45 in good health and CMV-seropositive. Sequenced input: PBMCs. This chain joins TRBV7-2 to TRBJ2-2, and TRBD2 may be the D gene, going by 6 matching bases. The sequenced DNA: TGTGCCAGCAGCTTAGCGTTTTTAGGGCAAAGTAGCGGGAACACCGGGGAGCTGTTTTTT. This yields the protein CASSLAFLGQSSGNTGELFF.